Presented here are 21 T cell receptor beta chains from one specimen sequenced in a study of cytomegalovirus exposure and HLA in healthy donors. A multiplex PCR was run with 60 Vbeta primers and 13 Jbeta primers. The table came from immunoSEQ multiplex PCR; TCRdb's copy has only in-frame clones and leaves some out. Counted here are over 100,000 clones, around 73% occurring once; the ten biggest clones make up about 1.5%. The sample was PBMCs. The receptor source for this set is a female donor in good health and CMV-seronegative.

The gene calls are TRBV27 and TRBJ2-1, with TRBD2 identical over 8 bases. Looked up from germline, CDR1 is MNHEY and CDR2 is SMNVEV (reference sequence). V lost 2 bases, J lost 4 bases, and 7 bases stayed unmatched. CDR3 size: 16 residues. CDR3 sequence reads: CASSLEGLAGYNEQFF. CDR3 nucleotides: TGTGCCAGCAGTTTAGAGGGGCTAGCGGGTTACAATGAGCAGTTCTTC.

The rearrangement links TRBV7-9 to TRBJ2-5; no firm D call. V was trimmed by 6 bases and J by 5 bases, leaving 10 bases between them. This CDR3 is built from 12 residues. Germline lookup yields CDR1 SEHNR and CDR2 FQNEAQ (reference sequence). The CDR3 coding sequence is TGTGCCAGCAGTTACGAACGGGAGACCCAGTACTTC. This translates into CASSYERETQYF.

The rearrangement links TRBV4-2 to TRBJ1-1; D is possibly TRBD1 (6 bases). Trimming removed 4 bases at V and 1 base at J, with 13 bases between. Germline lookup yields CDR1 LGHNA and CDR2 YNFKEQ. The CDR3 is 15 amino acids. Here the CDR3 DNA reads TGTGCCAGCAGCCTAGAAAGGGGACAGAACACTGAAGCTTTCTTT. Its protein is CASSLERGQNTEAFF.

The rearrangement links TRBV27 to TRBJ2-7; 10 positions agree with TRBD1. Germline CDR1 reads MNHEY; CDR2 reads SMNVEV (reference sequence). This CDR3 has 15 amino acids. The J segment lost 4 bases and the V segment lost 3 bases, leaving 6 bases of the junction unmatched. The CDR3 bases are TGTGCCAGCAGTTTTTCTGGGACAGGGGAGTACGAGCAGTACTTC. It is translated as CASSFSGTGEYEQYF.

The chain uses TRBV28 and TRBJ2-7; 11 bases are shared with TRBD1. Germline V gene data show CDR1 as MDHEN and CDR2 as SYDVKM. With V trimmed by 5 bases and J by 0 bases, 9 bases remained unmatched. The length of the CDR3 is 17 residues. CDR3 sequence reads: CASSPTSGTGGSYEQYF. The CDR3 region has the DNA TGTGCCAGCAGTCCGACATCCGGGACAGGGGGCTCCTACGAGCAGTACTTC.

The CDR3 here is CASSYSPEDYEQYF. CDR3 sequence (DNA): TGTGCCAGCAGTTACTCCCCCGAGGACTACGAGCAGTACTTC. The chain is built from TRBV6-5 and TRBJ2-7; D unresolved. Trimming removed 0 bases from V and 3 bases from J, with 9 bases in between. Germline V CDR1 and CDR2: MNHEY, SVGAGI. The CDR3 is 14 residues long.

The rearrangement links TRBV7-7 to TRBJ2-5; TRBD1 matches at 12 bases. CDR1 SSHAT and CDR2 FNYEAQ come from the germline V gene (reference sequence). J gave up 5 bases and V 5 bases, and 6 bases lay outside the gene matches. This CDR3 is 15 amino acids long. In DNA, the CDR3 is TGTGCCAGCAGCGCGGCCGGGACAGGGGGCGAGACCCAGTACTTC. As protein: CASSAAGTGGETQYF.

In DNA, the CDR3 is TGTGCCAGCAGCTTGGTAACAGGGTACTACGGGAGAAACACCATATATTTT. Residues: CASSLVTGYYGRNTIYF. The chain couples TRBV5-6 to TRBJ1-3; possible D gene TRBD1, 6 bases. In germline, CDR1 is SGHDT, CDR2 YYEEEE. The CDR3 contains 17 residues. V shed 0 bases and J shed 5 bases, with 18 bases lying between them.

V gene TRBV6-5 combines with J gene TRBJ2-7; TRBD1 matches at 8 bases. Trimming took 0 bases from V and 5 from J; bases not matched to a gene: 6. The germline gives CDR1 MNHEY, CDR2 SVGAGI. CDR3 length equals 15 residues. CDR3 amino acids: CASSYSWQGANEQYF. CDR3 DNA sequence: TGTGCCAGCAGTTACTCGTGGCAGGGGGCTAACGAGCAGTACTTC.

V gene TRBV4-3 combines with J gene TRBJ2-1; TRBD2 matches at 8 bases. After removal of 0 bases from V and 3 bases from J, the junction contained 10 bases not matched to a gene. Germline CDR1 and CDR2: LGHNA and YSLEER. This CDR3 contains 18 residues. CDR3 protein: CASSQEGSWREDYNEQFF. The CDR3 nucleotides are TGCGCCAGCAGCCAAGAGGGTAGCTGGCGGGAGGACTACAATGAGCAGTTCTTC.

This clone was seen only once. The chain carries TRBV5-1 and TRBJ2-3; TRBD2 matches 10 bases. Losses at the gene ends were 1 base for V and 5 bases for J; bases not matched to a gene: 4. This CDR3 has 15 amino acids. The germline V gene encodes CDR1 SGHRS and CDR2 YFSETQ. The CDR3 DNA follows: TGCGCCAGCAGCTTGTCGACTAGCGGGCTAGATACGCAGTATTTT. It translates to CASSLSTSGLDTQYF.

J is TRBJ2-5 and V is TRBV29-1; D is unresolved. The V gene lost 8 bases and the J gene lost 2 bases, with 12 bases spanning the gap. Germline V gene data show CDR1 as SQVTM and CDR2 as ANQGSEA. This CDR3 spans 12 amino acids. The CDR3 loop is CSPWAAQETQYF. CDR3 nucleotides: TGCAGCCCCTGGGCCGCGCAAGAGACCCAGTACTTC.

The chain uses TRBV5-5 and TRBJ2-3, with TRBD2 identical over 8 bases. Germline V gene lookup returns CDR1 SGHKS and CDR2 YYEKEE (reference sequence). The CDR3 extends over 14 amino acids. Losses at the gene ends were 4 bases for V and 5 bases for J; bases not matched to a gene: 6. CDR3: CASSQREYLDTQYF. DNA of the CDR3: TGTGCCAGCAGCCAGCGGGAGTACCTAGATACGCAGTATTTT.

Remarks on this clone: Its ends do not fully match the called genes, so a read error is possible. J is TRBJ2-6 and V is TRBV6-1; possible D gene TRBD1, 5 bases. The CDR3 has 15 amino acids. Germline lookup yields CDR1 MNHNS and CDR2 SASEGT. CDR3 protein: CASSRRASGADVLTF. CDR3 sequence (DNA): TGTGCCAGCAGTCGCAGGGCCTCTGGGGCCGACGTCCTGACTTTC.

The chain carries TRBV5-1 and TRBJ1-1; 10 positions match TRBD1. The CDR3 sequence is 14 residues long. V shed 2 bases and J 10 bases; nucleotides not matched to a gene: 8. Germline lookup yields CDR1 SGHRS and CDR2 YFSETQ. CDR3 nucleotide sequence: TGCGCCAGCAGCTTCCGGGACAGGGGTGCAGCAGCTTTCTTT. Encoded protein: CASSFRDRGAAAFF.

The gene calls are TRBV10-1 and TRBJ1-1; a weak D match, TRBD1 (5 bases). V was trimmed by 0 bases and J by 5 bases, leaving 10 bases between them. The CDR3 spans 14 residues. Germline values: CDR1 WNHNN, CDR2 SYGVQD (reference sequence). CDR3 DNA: TGCGCCAGCAGTGAGTCCCAGGGATGGACTGAAGCTTTCTTT. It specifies CASSESQGWTEAFF.

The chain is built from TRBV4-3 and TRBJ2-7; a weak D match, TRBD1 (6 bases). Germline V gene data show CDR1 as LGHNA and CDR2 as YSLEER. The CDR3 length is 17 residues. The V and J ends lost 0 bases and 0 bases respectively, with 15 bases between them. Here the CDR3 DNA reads TGCGCCAGCAGCCAAGATTCGTGGTACAGGGCCTCCTACGAGCAGTACTTC. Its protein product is CASSQDSWYRASYEQYF.

The CDR3 sequence is CSVASVPGTEAFF. CDR3 coding DNA: TGCAGCGTTGCGTCCGTTCCCGGGACTGAAGCTTTCTTT. This chain links TRBV29-1 with TRBJ1-1; no clear D. V was cut by 4 bases and J by 5 bases, with 14 bases left in between. The CDR3 loop spans 13 amino acids. Germline V gene lookup returns CDR1 SQVTM and CDR2 ANQGSEA.

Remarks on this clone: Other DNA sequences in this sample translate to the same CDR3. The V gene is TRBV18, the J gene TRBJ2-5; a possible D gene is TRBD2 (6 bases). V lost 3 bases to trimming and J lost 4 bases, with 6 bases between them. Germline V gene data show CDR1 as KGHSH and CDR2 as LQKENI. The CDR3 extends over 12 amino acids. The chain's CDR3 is CASSPGRETQYF. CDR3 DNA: TGTGCCAGCTCACCCGGGAGAGAGACCCAGTACTTC.

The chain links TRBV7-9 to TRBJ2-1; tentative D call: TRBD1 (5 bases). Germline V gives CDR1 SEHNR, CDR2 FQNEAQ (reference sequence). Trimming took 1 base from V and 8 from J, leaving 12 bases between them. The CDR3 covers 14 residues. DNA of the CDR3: TGTGCCAGCAGCTTAGATTCCCTACAGGATGAGCAGTTCTTC. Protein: CASSLDSLQDEQFF.

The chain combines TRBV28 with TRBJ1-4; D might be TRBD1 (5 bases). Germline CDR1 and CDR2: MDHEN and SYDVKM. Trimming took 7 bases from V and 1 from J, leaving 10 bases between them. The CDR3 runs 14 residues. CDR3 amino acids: CASTPGGTNEKLFF. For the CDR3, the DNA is TGTGCCAGCACCCCGGGGGGAACTAATGAAAAACTGTTTTTT.